This TCR beta chain originates from a study of monozygotic twins with cystic fibrosis. Germline values: CDR1 SGHRS, CDR2 YFSETQ. Trimming pared 4 bases from V and 0 bases from J, leaving 13 bases between. The CDR3 runs to 15 residues. Profiled with immunoSEQ multiplex PCR; TCRdb holds only in-frame clones, not every one. The sample contains approximately 33,000 clones, over 75% of which appear only once. This chain connects TRBV5-1 to TRBJ1-2, with D possibly TRBD1 on 6 matching bases. Sequences were obtained from blood. The TCR was taken from a girl aged 2-15 years with cystic fibrosis. In nucleotides, the CDR3 is TGCGCCAGCAGCCTGAACACAGGGTCTAACTATGGCTACACCTTC. This codes for CASSLNTGSNYGYTF.